A single sample is the source of the 7 T cell receptor beta chains below, sequenced in a study of blood T cell repertoires in COVID-19. Measured with immunoSEQ multiplex PCR; TCRdb has only the in-frame clones, and not every one. The sample lists 180,000 or so clones, approximately 82% occurring once. The sequencing sample was made of PBMCs or T cells enriched from blood (not recorded which). Receptors originate from a man aged 45 to 65 who had recovered from COVID-19.

This rearrangement joins TRBV29-1 to TRBJ2-7; 7 bases align to TRBD1. Germline V gene lookup returns CDR1 SQVTM and CDR2 ANQGSEA. J lost 7 bases, V lost 4 bases, and 7 bases had no gene match. The CDR3 has 12 residues. CDR3 region: CSVGDSSWEQYF. Here the CDR3 DNA reads TGCAGCGTTGGGGACAGCAGTTGGGAGCAGTACTTC.

V gene TRBV19 combines with J gene TRBJ1-6; 7 nucleotides agree with TRBD1. Germline V lookup: CDR1 LNHDA, CDR2 SQIVND (reference sequence). CDR3 length: 15 amino acids. The V and J ends lost 9 bases and 10 bases, in that order; junction bases with no gene match: 15. The CDR3 protein is CASHRGSLEGSPLHF. The CDR3 DNA follows: TGTGCCAGCCACAGGGGCTCGCTGGAGGGATCACCCCTCCACTTT.

The chain has TRBV19 and TRBJ1-5; the D gene is possibly TRBD1 (6 bases). Germline V gives CDR1 LNHDA, CDR2 SQIVND (reference sequence). This CDR3 region has 17 residues. Deletions cut 3 bases from V and 2 bases from J, with 17 bases between. In DNA form, the CDR3 reads TGTGCCAGTAGTATCGGAGGAAACAGGGTCGGCAATCAGCCCCAGCATTTT. Its translation: CASSIGGNRVGNQPQHF. Full variable domain (remainder filled in from reference TRBV19 and TRBJ1-5): DGGITQSPKYLFRKEGQNVTLSCEQNLNHDAMYWYRQDPGQGLRLIYYSQIVNDFQKGDIAEGYSVSREKKESFPLTVTSAQKNPTAFYLCASSIGGNRVGNQPQHFGDGTRLSIL.

The chain uses TRBV9 and TRBJ1-1, with 7 bases fitting TRBD1. This CDR3 spans 13 amino acids. The V gene's germline CDR1 is SGDLS and CDR2 YYNGEE. V trimming: 6 bases; J trimming: 2 bases; junction bases outside the gene matches: 4. Written as DNA, the CDR3 is TGTGCCAGCACCGGGACAGCCAACACTGAAGCTTTCTTT. Encoded protein: CASTGTANTEAFF.

The rearrangement links TRBV30 to TRBJ1-1, with D hard to call. V was trimmed by 0 bases and J by 0 bases, leaving 8 bases between them. The germline V gene has CDR1 GTSNPN and CDR2 SVGIG (reference sequence). The CDR3 is 14 residues long. CDR3 residues: CAWSVLSMNTEAFF. CDR3 DNA sequence: TGTGCCTGGAGTGTCTTGAGCATGAACACTGAAGCTTTCTTT.

This chain connects TRBV30 to TRBJ1-1, with 8 bases fitting TRBD1. Germline CDR1 GTSNPN, CDR2 SVGIG (reference sequence). The CDR3 sequence is 13 residues long. Trimming cost V 3 bases and J 4 bases; bases outside gene matches: 4. Written as DNA, the CDR3 is TGTGCCTGGAGGAAAGGGACAGGCACTGAAGCTTTCTTT. Its translation is CAWRKGTGTEAFF.

This chain connects TRBV11-2 to TRBJ1-2; 9 nucleotides align to TRBD1. V was clipped by 4 bases and J by 4 bases; unmatched bases: 4. Germline values: CDR1 SGHAT, CDR2 FQNNGV. The CDR3 has 14 residues. The DNA for the CDR3 is TGTGCCAGCAGCTCCACAGGGGGCGGCTATGGCTACACCTTC. Translated: CASSSTGGGYGYTF. The full variable domain, in which reference TRBV11-2 and TRBJ1-2 provide the parts outside the CDR3, is EAGVAQSPRYKIIEKRQSVAFWCNPISGHATLYWYQQILGQGPKLLIQFQNNGVVDDSQLPKDRFSAERLKGVDSTLKIQPAKLEDSAVYLCASSSTGGGYGYTFGSGTRLTVV.